The rows below give T cell receptor beta chains drawn from one sample of a study of OX40 agonist ivuxolimab in advanced cancers. The protocol was immunoSEQ multiplex PCR, while the TCRdb copy is restricted to in-frame clones and leaves out a portion. Of roughly 32,000 clones listed, approximately 89% are singletons. Sample: CD4+ or CD8+ T cells sorted from blood, taken in a trial of the OX40 agonist ivuxolimab. Receptor source: an adult with an advanced solid tumor such as melanoma, head and neck, liver or kidney cancer. Each CDR3 is given with its conserved first and last residue. Fields, in order: clone size, D gene, J gene, V gene, CDR3 DNA, CDR3 protein. D genes are given only for firm matches. A clone size is listed for some rows: how often the clone was seen (once, few, many), or a class if it is expanded.

>NA|NA|TRBJ2-1|TRBV19
TGTGCCAGTAGTATCGGCGGAGGGTACAATGAGCAGTTCTTC
CASSIGGGYNEQFF
>NA|NA|TRBJ2-7|TRBV28
TGTGCCAGCAGTGGGACTCTTGGCGAGCAGTACTTC
CASSGTLGEQYF
>NA|NA|TRBJ2-7|TRBV6-5
TGTGCCAGCACTCACGGGAGAGGAAATTACGAGCAGTACTTC
CASTHGRGNYEQYF
>NA|NA|TRBJ2-7|TRBV7-9
TGTGCCAGCAGCCCGGGGACGGTCGACCCGAGTTTC
CASSPGTVDPSF
>NA|NA|TRBJ2-2|TRBV7-8
TGTGCCAGCAGCTCCCAGGACTTACGCGGGGAGCTGTTTTTT
CASSSQDLRGELFF
>NA|NA|TRBJ2-5|TRBV7-7
TGTGCCAGCAGCTCGGGACCGCAAGAGACCCAGTACTTC
CASSSGPQETQYF
>few|NA|TRBJ2-7|TRBV7-9
TGTGCCAGCAGCTCCGACACCTACGAGCAGTACTTC
CASSSDTYEQYF
>NA|TRBD1|TRBJ2-1|TRBV19
TGTGCCAGTAGAGACTTGGACAGGGTATACAATGAGCAGTTCTTC
CASRDLDRVYNEQFF
>NA|TRBD2|TRBJ2-1|TRBV7-6
TGTGCCAGCAGCCCTGGGACTAGCGGGAGGGCTGCGCAGTTCTTC
CASSPGTSGRAAQFF
>NA|TRBD2|TRBJ2-2|TRBV11-2
TGTGCCAGCAGCTTAGAGGTTGCGGGAGGCACCGGGGAGCTGTTTTTT
CASSLEVAGGTGELFF
>NA|NA|TRBJ2-2|TRBV28
TGTGCCAGCAGTTATGTTGGGGCCGGTCAGAACACCGGGGAGCTGTTTTTT
CASSYVGAGQNTGELFF
>NA|NA|TRBJ2-7|TRBV7-2
TGTGCCAGCAGCTTAGCGGGCAGGGATTACGAGCAGTACTTC
CASSLAGRDYEQYF
>NA|NA|TRBJ1-1|TRBV21-1
TGTGCCAGCAGCAAAGAGCTAACGGCAGGGCCTATGAGAGAGGACACTGAAGCTTTCTTT
CASSKELTAGPMREDTEAFF
>NA|NA|TRBJ1-2|TRBV9
TGTGCCAGCAGCGTCAGTCAGGAAGGCTCGATTGGCTACACCTTC
CASSVSQEGSIGYTF
>NA|TRBD2|TRBJ2-7|TRBV5-6
TGTGCCAGCAGCTTGGCGGGACTAGCCCGATACGAGCAGTACTTC
CASSLAGLARYEQYF
>NA|NA|TRBJ2-7|TRBV30
TGTGCCTGGAGTGGGGGGAACTACTACGAGCAGTACTTC
CAWSGGNYYEQYF
>NA|NA|TRBJ1-6|TRBV29-1
TGCAGCGTTGAAGATCTAGGACTCCTCCACTTT
CSVEDLGLLHF
>NA|TRBD1|TRBJ2-1|TRBV13
TGTGCCAGCAGCTTTCGGGGACAGGGGCCCTACAATGAGCAGTTCTTC
CASSFRGQGPYNEQFF
>NA|NA|TRBJ2-7|TRBV27
TGTGCCAGCAGTTTCTCCAGGACGGGTGAGCAGTACTTC
CASSFSRTGEQYF
>NA|NA|TRBJ2-7|TRBV9
TGTGCCAGCAGCCTGGGAGGGGACACCTCCTACGAGCAGTACTTC
CASSLGGDTSYEQYF
>few|TRBD1|TRBJ1-6|TRBV7-9
TGTGCCAGCAGCGCACCGGGACAGAGTAATTCACCCCTCCACTTT
CASSAPGQSNSPLHF
>NA|NA|TRBJ2-1|TRBV5-3
TGTGCCAGAAGCGAGCGGACCTACAATGAGCAGTTCTTC
CARSERTYNEQFF
>few|NA|TRBJ1-5|TRBV19
TGTGCCAGTAGTATCGTTGGGCAGGCTAATCAGCCCCAGCATTTT
CASSIVGQANQPQHF
>NA|TRBD1|TRBJ1-1|TRBV7-9
TGTGCCAGCAGACAGGGGGACGGTGAAGCTTTCTTT
CASRQGDGEAFF
>NA|NA|TRBJ2-7|TRBV11-1
TGTGCCAGCAGCGGAAGGCAGGGCGGCTACGAGCAGTACTTC
CASSGRQGGYEQYF
>once|NA|TRBJ2-3|TRBV7-7
TGTGCCAGCAGCTCCACAAGCGGTGGCACAGATACGCAGTATTTT
CASSSTSGGTDTQYF
>NA|TRBD2|TRBJ2-3|TRBV4-1
TGCGCCAGCAGCCAAGATGGCGGGGGAGATACGCAGTATTTT
CASSQDGGGDTQYF
>NA|NA|TRBJ2-7|TRBV27
TGTGCCAGCAGTCCCAATGGACAGCTCTACGAGCAGTACTTC
CASSPNGQLYEQYF
>NA|NA|TRBJ2-5|TRBV11-2
TGTGCCAGCAGCTCCGGGGAGACCCAGTACTTC
CASSSGETQYF
>NA|TRBD1|TRBJ1-6|TRBV6-6
TGTGCCACCTGGGACAGTTCTAATTCACCCCTCCACTTT
CATWDSSNSPLHF
>NA|NA|TRBJ2-7|TRBV7-8
TGTGCCAGCAGCCCAGGGGGGACAGCCTACGAGCAGTACTTC
CASSPGGTAYEQYF
>NA|TRBD1|TRBJ2-7|TRBV5-1
TGCGCCAGCCAGGGACAGGGTGGCTACGAGCAGTACTTC
CASQGQGGYEQYF
>NA|NA|TRBJ1-2|TRBV5-6
TGTGCCAGCAGCTGGGAGCTGGACAGTGGGTATGGCTACACCTTC
CASSWELDSGYGYTF
>NA|NA|TRBJ2-7|TRBV11-1
TGTGCCAGCAGCCGCGAGGGGGGGTACGAGCAGTACTTC
CASSREGGYEQYF
>NA|TRBD2|TRBJ2-3|TRBV11-3
TGTGCCAGCAGCCCTACGGCACTAGCGGGAGATACGCAGTATTTT
CASSPTALAGDTQYF